The clone carrying this TCR beta chain showed up just a few times. Its antigen is still unknown. The source of the sample is a study of T cells in Graves' hyperthyroidism and ophthalmopathy. Study at large: The authors collected peripheral blood at initial diagnosis, before any treatment. Whole-study findings and limits: In the blood, most expanded thyroid clonotypes above 0.001 appeared as well. A model using 13 V-J features told ophthalmopathy apart from stable hyperthyroidism.

What was amplified from RNA transcripts were TCR beta CDR3 regions. During a first-round RT-PCR of the TCR CDR3, the HTBI primer set was used. TCRdb re-called the multiplex PCR reads through MiXCR, storing one row per CDR3 protein. Of roughly 350,000 distinct CDR3 sequences in the sample, around 15% were seen once. Between the trimmed V and J ends, which lost 2 bases and 0 bases, there was a span of 6 bases. Germline V gene sequence: CDR1 SGDLS, CDR2 YYNGEE. The CDR3 totals 14 residues. The study left out patients who had uncontrolled infection, other autoimmune disease, pregnancy or lactation. This rearrangement joins TRBV9 to TRBJ1-3, with D possibly being TRBD1 (6 bases). This clonotype was sampled from a woman in her 30s with Graves' ophthalmopathy. The sample comprised blood. The CDR3 sequence is CASSVTGSGNTIYF. The CDR3 coding sequence is TGTGCCAGCAGCGTGACAGGCTCTGGAAACACCATATATTTT.